A selection of T cell receptor beta chains follows, all from one sample in a study of blood T cell repertoires in COVID-19. Profiling relied on immunoSEQ multiplex PCR, and the TCRdb table lists in-frame clones only, not all of them. The repertoire holds approximately 50,000 clones, with roughly 84% as singletons. The sequencing input was peripheral blood. Receptor source: an older man with active COVID-19. CDR3s include the opening cysteine and the closing phenylalanine or tryptophan. The D gene is left open where the match is weak. Clone size is stated in some rows and not others, as once, few, many or a class when expanded.

clone_size,j_call,d_call,v_call,cdr3_aa,cdr3_nt
.,TRBJ1-5,TRBD1,TRBV7-2,CASSPTGLNQPQHF,TGTGCCAGCAGCCCGACAGGGCTCAATCAGCCCCAGCATTTT
.,TRBJ2-5,TRBD2,TRBV7-9,CASSPPSGRGEETQYF,TGTGCCAGCAGCCCTCCATCGGGGAGGGGTGAAGAGACCCAGTACTTC
once,TRBJ2-3,TRBD1,TRBV29-1,CSVSPGTGDTQYF,TGCAGCGTTAGTCCCGGGACAGGGGATACGCAGTATTTT
.,TRBJ2-1,TRBD2,TRBV9,CASSGSGGRSSYNEQFF,TGTGCCAGCAGCGGGTCGGGAGGGCGAAGCTCCTACAATGAGCAGTTCTTC
.,TRBJ2-3,TRBD1,TRBV28,CTSSLNRGRGSDTQYF,TGTACCAGCAGTTTAAACAGGGGGCGTGGGTCAGATACGCAGTATTTT
once,TRBJ2-7,.,TRBV28,CASSFSPLQGGYYEQYF,TGTGCCAGCAGTTTCTCCCCTCTCCAGGGTGGTTATTACGAGCAGTACTTC
.,TRBJ1-1,.,TRBV19,CASSMVRGTEAFF,TGTGCCAGTAGTATGGTCCGGGGTACTGAAGCTTTCTTT
.,TRBJ2-1,.,TRBV27,CASSLAMSSYNEQFF,TGTGCCAGCAGTTTAGCGATGAGCTCCTACAATGAGCAGTTCTTC
.,TRBJ1-5,TRBD1,TRBV9,CASSPTGDQPQHF,TGTGCCAGCAGCCCTACAGGGGATCAGCCCCAGCATTTT
.,TRBJ2-4,.,TRBV19,CASVDRAKNIQYF,TGTGCCAGTGTAGATCGGGCCAAAAACATTCAGTACTTC
.,TRBJ2-1,TRBD2,TRBV11-3,CASSRGLAGEQFF,TGTGCCAGCAGCCGGGGACTAGCAGGTGAGCAGTTCTTC
.,TRBJ2-7,TRBD2,TRBV7-2,CASSLRAGGSYEQYF,TGTGCCAGCAGCCTCAGAGCGGGGGGATCCTACGAGCAGTACTTC
.,TRBJ1-3,.,TRBV5-1,CASSSFSGNTIYF,TGCGCCAGCAGTTCTTTCTCTGGAAACACCATATATTTT
.,TRBJ2-7,TRBD1,TRBV10-3,CAIRETGEAAEQYF,TGTGCCATCAGAGAGACAGGGGAAGCAGCCGAGCAGTACTTC
.,TRBJ2-5,.,TRBV7-2,CASSLIAWSSRGQYF,TGTGCCAGCAGCTTAATTGCGTGGAGTAGCCGGGGTCAGTACTTC
few,TRBJ1-3,.,TRBV11-2,CASSLPGDSGNTIYF,TGTGCCAGCAGCTTACCCGGGGACTCTGGAAACACCATATATTTT
once,TRBJ2-1,.,TRBV9,CASSVGVATNEQFF,TGTGCCAGCAGCGTAGGGGTAGCGACAAATGAGCAGTTCTTC
.,TRBJ2-1,TRBD2,TRBV14,CASSQGGLAGISYNEQFF,TGTGCCAGCAGCCAGGGGGGACTAGCGGGAATTTCCTACAATGAGCAGTTCTTC
once,TRBJ1-2,TRBD1,TRBV14,CASSQTGGHYGYTF,TGTGCCAGCAGCCAGACAGGGGGCCACTATGGCTACACCTTC
.,TRBJ2-4,TRBD1,TRBV7-2,CASSLPGGGSKNIQYF,TGTGCCAGCAGCCTTCCAGGGGGCGGGTCCAAAAACATTCAGTACTTC
.,TRBJ2-1,.,TRBV9,CASSVTPGAALPTEQFF,TGTGCCAGCAGCGTAACTCCTGGGGCCGCTCTCCCAACTGAGCAGTTCTTC
.,TRBJ2-1,TRBD2,TRBV7-3,CASSLGLAGGKSNEQFF,TGTGCCAGCAGCTTAGGACTAGCGGGAGGGAAGTCCAATGAGCAGTTCTTC
few,TRBJ1-5,.,TRBV7-9,CASSLGTGESNQPQHF,TGTGCCAGCAGCTTGGGAACGGGGGAAAGCAATCAGCCCCAGCATTTT
few,TRBJ2-2,TRBD2,TRBV5-1,CASSRGSSNTGELFF,TGCGCCAGCAGCCGCGGGAGTTCGAACACCGGGGAGCTGTTTTTT
.,TRBJ1-4,.,TRBV6-6,CASSYRGRGYEKLFF,TGTGCCAGCAGTTACCGCGGCAGGGGTTATGAAAAACTGTTTTTT
.,TRBJ2-1,TRBD2,TRBV27,CASSGLAGPMRYNEQFF,TGTGCCAGCAGTGGACTAGCGGGCCCAATGCGGTACAATGAGCAGTTCTTC
.,TRBJ1-1,.,TRBV21-1,CASSKSSGTPLETMNTEAFF,TGTGCCAGCAGCAAATCATCCGGGACTCCCCTCGAGACTATGAACACTGAAGCTTTCTTT
.,TRBJ2-3,.,TRBV7-9,CASSLLSDTQYF,TGTGCCAGCAGCTTATTGTCGGATACGCAGTATTTT
.,TRBJ2-3,.,TRBV7-3,CASSSASTDTQYF,TGTGCCAGCAGCTCAGCGAGCACAGATACGCAGTATTTT
.,TRBJ2-7,.,TRBV6-6,CASGRPTNYEQYF,TGTGCCAGCGGAAGGCCGACTAATTACGAGCAGTACTTC
.,TRBJ1-2,.,TRBV6-2/TRBV6-3,CASSYSTFRVPGGYGYTF,TGTGCCAGCAGTTACTCAACTTTCCGGGTTCCGGGGGGCTATGGCTACACCTTC
.,TRBJ2-3,TRBD2,TRBV7-2,CASSSLYLAGGTDTQYF,TGTGCCAGCAGCTCGCTCTATCTAGCGGGAGGCACAGATACGCAGTATTTT
once,TRBJ1-2,TRBD1,TRBV6-6,CASSYIQGNYGYTF,TGTGCCAGCAGTTACATACAGGGGAACTATGGCTACACCTTC
.,TRBJ2-1,TRBD2,TRBV5-5,CASSLAGTRMSNEQFF,TGTGCCAGCAGCTTGGCCGGGACTAGAATGTCCAATGAGCAGTTCTTC